The 23 T cell receptor beta chains in this list originate from one sample, sequenced in a study of T cells in Graves' hyperthyroidism and ophthalmopathy. Template material for amplifying TCR beta CDR3 regions consisted of RNA transcripts. The HTBI primer set was used in a first-round RT-PCR of the TCR CDR3. TCRdb reanalysed the multiplex PCR reads using MiXCR and keeps one entry per CDR3 protein. The data contain about 840,000 distinct CDR3 sequences, around 39% of them singletons. Sequencing used blood. Receptors originate from a man younger than 30 with Graves' hyperthyroidism.

As DNA, the CDR3 is TGCAGCGTTGATAGCGGCACCTACGAGCAGTACTTC. This sequence encodes CSVDSGTYEQYF. V is TRBV29-1 and J is TRBJ2-7, with D perhaps TRBD2 (6 bases). This CDR3 spans 12 amino acids. Germline CDR1 SQVTM, CDR2 ANQGSEA. V lost 3 bases and J lost 2, with 8 bases in between.

The rearrangement links TRBV6-1 to TRBJ1-5; 9 bases match TRBD1. This CDR3 comprises 14 residues. The germline V gene has CDR1 MNHNS and CDR2 SASEGT. The ends lost 7 bases at V and 2 bases at J; junction bases unmatched: 3. The chain's CDR3 is CASIWTGGNQPQHF. CDR3 sequence (DNA): TGTGCCAGCATTTGGACAGGGGGCAATCAGCCCCAGCATTTT.

This chain connects TRBV2 to TRBJ2-5; no clear D. CDR3 length: 13 residues. V was shortened by 2 bases and J by 5 bases, with 9 bases between the two germline ends. From germline, CDR1 is SNHLY and CDR2 FYNNEI. In nucleotides, the CDR3 is TGTGCCAGCAGTGAATCTGGGTGGGAGACCCAGTACTTC. Translation gives CASSESGWETQYF.

This clonotype showed up many times. The chain recombines TRBV5-1 with TRBJ1-1; D possibly corresponds to TRBD1 (6 bases). V lost 1 base to trimming and J lost 6 bases, with 10 bases between them. This CDR3 is 13 amino acids long. Germline CDR1 SGHRS, CDR2 YFSETQ. CDR3 DNA sequence: TGCGCCAGCAGCTTGACGGGGGCTCCTGAAGCTTTCTTT. It is translated as CASSLTGAPEAFF.

As to this clonotype: The missing conserved phenylalanine or tryptophan at the end of this CDR3 makes a read error likely. Because the CDR3's place on the DNA is in doubt, the DNA is left out and the CDR3 is given as listed by TCRdb. The chain recombines TRBV11-3 with TRBJ2-5; TRBD2, the table's D call, was not compared with the DNA. Germline V gives CDR1 SGHNT, CDR2 YENEEA. The CDR3 has 12 residues if both end residues are counted. The CDR3 here is CASSLGASGPNT.

This clonotype was seen many times. The genes are TRBV19 and TRBJ1-6; 7 positions agree with TRBD1. J was trimmed by 3 bases and V by 6 bases; bases with no gene match: 8. CDR3 length: 16 residues. Germline V gene data show CDR1 as LNHDA and CDR2 as SQIVND (reference sequence). The CDR3 nucleotides read TGTGCCAGTAGGAGCGACAGGGATTACTATAATTCACCCCTCCACTTT. Its protein is CASRSDRDYYNSPLHF.

The gene calls are TRBV7-9 and TRBJ1-6; 8 nucleotides align to TRBD1. The CDR3 is made up of 15 amino acids. With V trimmed by 4 bases and J by 10 bases, 9 bases remained unmatched. CDR1 and CDR2 (germline): SEHNR, FQNEAQ (reference sequence). The CDR3 region is CASSSEQGVWSPLHF. The CDR3 bases are TGTGCCAGCAGCTCGGAACAGGGGGTATGGTCACCCCTCCACTTT.

This clonotype has a count of ten or more. This chain links TRBV12-3 or TRBV12-4 with TRBJ2-5; D is possibly TRBD1 (5 bases). V was trimmed by 6 bases and J by 3 bases, leaving 8 bases between them. The CDR3 is 12 residues long. Written as DNA, the CDR3 is TGTGCCAGCAGCCCGACAGAAGAGACCCAGTACTTC. Encoded protein: CASSPTEETQYF.

Details on this clonotype: One end of the junction is discordant with germline, which a read error may explain. V gene TRBV5-6 combines with J gene TRBJ1-2, with D maybe TRBD1 (6 bases). This CDR3 has 16 residues. Per the germline V gene, CDR1 is SGHDT and CDR2 is YYEEEE. In DNA form, the CDR3 reads TGCGCCAGCAGCCAAATAGGCGGGACAAGTAACTATGGCTACACCTTC. Amino acid sequence: CASSQIGGTSNYGYTF.

Many counts were recorded for this clonotype. The CDR3 reads CASSTPRQGHEQYF. As DNA, the CDR3 is TGTGCCAGCAGCACCCCCCGACAGGGCCACGAGCAGTACTTC. The rearrangement uses TRBV7-2 and TRBJ2-7, with 7 bases that match TRBD1. V lost 5 bases to trimming and J lost 5 bases; unmatched junction nucleotides: 9. Per the germline V gene, CDR1 is SGHTA and CDR2 is FQGNSA. This CDR3 is built from 14 residues.

This clonotype was observed a few times. V usage is TRBV20-1 and J usage is TRBJ2-2; D is tentatively TRBD1 or TRBD2 (5 bases each). The CDR3 extends over 13 amino acids. Trimming took off 3 bases at V and 4 bases at J, with 9 bases between the two ends. Per the germline V gene, CDR1 is DFQATT and CDR2 is SNEGSKA (reference sequence). The CDR3 DNA reads as TGCAGTGCTAGGGGGACCCTCACCGGGGAGCTGTTTTTT. Protein sequence: CSARGTLTGELFF.

At least ten counts were recorded for this clonotype. The V call is TRBV20-1, the J call TRBJ2-7; 9 nucleotides line up with TRBD1. The CDR3 is 14 amino acids. Looked up from germline, CDR1 is DFQATT and CDR2 is SNEGSKA (reference sequence). V was pared by 7 bases and J by 2 bases, with 9 bases of the junction left unmatched. CDR3 DNA sequence: TGCAGTGGCAGGAACGGGACAGGGACCTACGAGCAGTACTTC. Translation: CSGRNGTGTYEQYF.

This clonotype showed up just a few times. V and J are TRBV2 and TRBJ2-2, with D tentatively TRBD1 (6 bases). Trimming pared 6 bases from V and 8 bases from J, leaving 13 bases between. The CDR3 length is 13 residues. The V gene's germline CDR1 is SNHLY and CDR2 FYNNEI. CDR3 sequence: CASREGETGELFF. CDR3 coding DNA: TGTGCCAGCAGAGAGGGGGAGACTGGGGAGCTGTTTTTT.

The sample holds many counts of this clonotype. The V call is TRBV13, the J call TRBJ1-1; D perhaps matches TRBD1 (6 bases). The CDR3 loop spans 14 amino acids. V lost 5 bases, J lost 1 base, and 11 bases lay in between. Per germline, CDR1 PRHDT and CDR2 FYEKMQ (reference sequence). CDR3 sequence: CASSIMTGNTEAFF. The CDR3 DNA follows: TGTGCCAGCAGCATCATGACAGGGAACACTGAAGCTTTCTTT.

The J gene is TRBJ1-5, the V gene TRBV6-1; D gene unclear. The CDR3 has 14 residues. CDR1 and CDR2 (germline): MNHNS, SASEGT. V was cut by 2 bases and J by 1 base, with 6 bases left in between. This chain's CDR3 is CASSELGSNQPQHF. DNA of the CDR3: TGTGCCAGCAGTGAACTGGGAAGCAATCAGCCCCAGCATTTT.

This clonotype came up a few times. The rearrangement uses TRBV7-6 and TRBJ2-2; 8 nucleotides agree with TRBD1. The CDR3 sequence is 16 residues long. From germline, CDR1 is SGHVS and CDR2 FNYEAQ. J gave up 6 bases and V 0 bases, and 6 bases lay outside the gene matches. Here the CDR3 DNA reads TGTGCCAGCAGCTTAGCGCCTGGACAGGGCTCCGGGGAGCTGTTTTTT. As protein: CASSLAPGQGSGELFF.

This clonotype was found many times. The chain carries TRBV29-1 and TRBJ1-4; D is undetermined. Between the trimmed V and J ends, which lost 5 bases and 0 bases, there was a span of 16 bases. The CDR3 consists of 16 residues. Germline CDR1 and CDR2: SQVTM and ANQGSEA. The CDR3 sequence is CSVFVRGDATNEKLFF. CDR3 nucleotide sequence: TGCAGCGTTTTCGTACGGGGAGATGCAACTAATGAAAAACTGTTTTTT.

This clonotype has at least ten counts. The rearrangement joins TRBV13 to TRBJ1-1; D is possibly TRBD1 (6 bases). The germline V and J ends were trimmed by 5 bases and 4 bases, with 14 bases remaining between them. This CDR3 has 14 amino acids. Germline V lookup: CDR1 PRHDT, CDR2 FYEKMQ (reference sequence). CDR3 in DNA: TGTGCCAGCAGCCTCGCAGGGGTCGCCACTGAAGCTTTCTTT. This codes for CASSLAGVATEAFF.

In this sample, this clonotype turned up many times. The chain joins TRBV29-1 to TRBJ1-1; weak D call: TRBD1 (6 bases). CDR1 and CDR2 from the germline V gene are SQVTM and ANQGSEA. This CDR3 comprises 15 residues. Trimming shortened V by 1 base and J by 5 bases, and 17 bases separated the two germline ends. The CDR3 sequence is CSVEALRGAGTEAFF. The DNA of the CDR3 is TGCAGCGTTGAAGCCCTCAGGGGCGCAGGTACTGAAGCTTTCTTT.

V is TRBV29-1 and J is TRBJ2-3, with D possibly matching TRBD1 (5 bases). Between the trimmed V and J ends, which lost 5 bases and 6 bases, there was a span of 15 bases. Germline lookup yields CDR1 SQVTM and CDR2 ANQGSEA. The CDR3 sequence is 13 residues long. The CDR3 DNA reads as TGCAGCGTTTCAGGGATAGGACCGGATACGCAGTATTTT. It codes for CSVSGIGPDTQYF.

The genes are TRBV15 and TRBJ1-5; the D is unclear. This CDR3 contains 15 residues. V lost 3 bases to trimming and J lost 5 bases, with 14 bases between them. Germline-derived CDR1 and CDR2 are LNHNV and YYDKDF (reference sequence). The CDR3 nucleotides are TGTGCCACCAGCAGTTTATCGGCCGGGGATCAGCCCCAGCATTTT. This translates into CATSSLSAGDQPQHF.

This clonotype was detected ten times or more. The chain couples TRBV7-8 to TRBJ2-7; TRBD2 agrees at 7 bases. CDR1 is SGHVS, CDR2 FQNEAQ, per germline. Trimming cost V 5 bases and J 3 bases; bases outside gene matches: 7. The CDR3 runs to 14 residues. In nucleotides, the CDR3 is TGTGCCAGCAGCCCTCGGGGCGGGAGCTACGAGCAGTACTTC. This sequence encodes CASSPRGGSYEQYF.

This clonotype was found many times. The V gene is TRBV10-3, the J gene TRBJ1-3; D unresolved. V lost 7 bases, J lost 0 bases, and 13 bases lay in between. This CDR3 contains 15 residues. Germline values: CDR1 ENHRY, CDR2 SYGVKD. The CDR3 DNA reads TGTGCCATCACGGCAGACCTAATCTCTGGAAACACCATATATTTT. This encodes CAITADLISGNTIYF.